This T cell receptor beta chain derives from a study of PD-1 blockade in classical Hodgkin lymphoma (dated by TCRdb to the early 2020s). With regard to the full study: Nivolumab dosing was 3 mg/kg intravenously every 2 weeks, continuing until either disease progression or unacceptable toxicity. The study used TCR beta sequencing and CyTOF to define a peripheral blood immune signature of response to PD-1 blockade in classical Hodgkin lymphoma.

Broader findings and caveats from the paper: The study covered only a single clinical trial cohort, and the causes of the repertoire differences, possibly disease activity or prior therapy, were still not defined. Trial patients with a complete response had baseline diversity similar to that of newly diagnosed patients, while partial responders and progressors had significantly lower diversity. A significant rise by C4D1 was seen in CD4+ but not CD8+ TCR diversity (p=0.0027 vs p=0.16), with the rise being most apparent in complete responders (p=0.02). Newly diagnosed patients were reported to have lower baseline TCR diversity than healthy donors, and relapsed/refractory patients were reported to have lower baseline TCR diversity still. Patients starting nivolumab less than 1 year after ASCT had lower diversity and were excluded from later analyses to avoid confounding by immune reconstitution.

Taken with the paper, the label for time point translates to: cycle 1 day 1 (C1D1), immediately before nivolumab initiation. Every trial patient had relapsed after autologous stem cell transplantation, and cohorts A, B and C differed in prior brentuximab vedotin exposure. The trial cohort was composed of about 60 patients with relapsed/refractory classical Hodgkin lymphoma, for whom complete response, partial response or progressive disease was recorded as best overall response. Trial patients were treated with single-agent nivolumab in the multi-cohort phase II CheckMate 205 trial. Best overall response was determined by an independent review committee according to the 2007 International Working Group response criteria. PBMCs from the trial were collected at three points: immediately before nivolumab initiation (C1D1), and during therapy at cycle 2 day 1 and cycle 4 day 1. Peripheral blood was collected in 8 mL Vacutainer Cell Preparation Tubes, from which PBMCs were isolated by centrifugation and then cryopreserved.

The germline V gene supplies CDR1 SGHAT and CDR2 FQNNGV. Reading from cysteine to phenylalanine, the CDR3 counts 16 amino acids. The read is trimmed to its CDR3 DNA, 48 bases read in frame from base 1. V trim: 5 bases; J trim: 5 bases; unmatched bases: 9. Genomic DNA was isolated using the Qiagen DNeasy kit from unsorted PBMCs as well as from negatively selected CD4+ and CD8+ fractions. Amplification of TCR beta CDR3 regions was done by immunoSEQ multiplex PCR with primers that anneal to V and J segments. A synthetic immune receptor repertoire was used to minimize amplification bias, and any remaining bias was removed computationally after sequencing. The study's processing was this. Repertoire diversity was quantified as the Shannon entropy index using custom Python scripts. Unsorted, CD4+ and CD8+ repertoires were analyzed separately, except in combined analyses where CD4+ and CD8+ sequences were merged in silico. A clone counted as expanded when the clone's frequency after treatment rose at least 2-fold relative to C1D1, and clones undetected at baseline were given a pseudocount of 0.5. Singleton clones were defined as clones with 0 or 1 copy at C1D1, and non-singleton clones were defined as clones with 2 or more copies. Clones expanded in unsorted samples were annotated as CD4+, CD8+ or unknown by matching protein sequences in sorted samples from the same patient. Wilcoxon tests on paired samples were used to test diversity changes from C1D1 to C4D1. TCRdb re-hosts the immuneACCESS table, in-frame sequences only. Its copies lack some clones; in the studies checked, an unresolved V gene accounts for under half of them, and the cause for the rest is not known. The V and J calls and the clone size are those of that table, but D and trimming were determined from the DNA. This sample is represented by about 46,000 clones; around 66% of them were singletons. The ten largest make up about 10% of the sample.

Notes on this clone: This receptor's antigen is unknown. The input lacks base qualities; no much larger clone sits a single base away.

This clonotype was sampled from a human donor with classical Hodgkin lymphoma. Recombination joined TRBV11-2 with TRBJ2-2; a stretch of 9 junction bases matches TRBD1. The sequenced sample was peripheral blood mononuclear cells (PBMCs), obtained at baseline. The CDR3 sequence is CASSPRDRVLTGELFF. Here is the DNA: TGTGCCAGCAGCCCCCGGGACAGGGTTTTAACCGGGGAGCTGTTTTTT.